A single sample gave rise to the 19 T cell receptor beta chains below, sequenced in a study of beta chain features in type 1 diabetes. Study outcomes and limitations: There was a moderate but significant shortening of TCRB CDR3s in all four CD4+ subsets of Type 1 diabetes patients.

For these TCRs, the target antigens are not known. The authors reverse transcribed all of the isolated RNA, so sequencing captured expressed TCRB transcripts. TCRdb's table, derived via immunoSEQ multiplex PCR, lists solely in-frame clones and lacks some. In the table there are nearly 700,000 clones, about an eighth of which are singletons. Sequencing used naive CD4+ T cells from blood. Receptors were obtained from a man aged 18 to 35 with type 1 diabetes.

This clone was seen many times. The rearrangement joins TRBV14 to TRBJ2-1, with D possibly TRBD2 on 5 matching bases. The CDR3 is 12 amino acids. Between the trimmed V and J ends, which lost 5 bases and 9 bases, there was a span of 11 bases. Germline V gene lookup returns CDR1 SGHDN and CDR2 FVKESK. CDR3 sequence reads: CASSGLRGEQFF. The CDR3 bases are TGTGCCAGCAGCGGTCTCCGGGGTGAGCAGTTCTTC.

This clone was seen only a few times. The genes are TRBV30 and TRBJ1-5, with a tentative D call TRBD1 (6 bases). Trimming pared 3 bases from V and 6 bases from J, leaving 12 bases between. Per germline, CDR1 GTSNPN and CDR2 SVGIG (reference sequence). The CDR3 runs 13 residues. The CDR3 sequence: CAWSIGGVQPQHF. CDR3 coding DNA: TGTGCCTGGAGCATAGGGGGTGTTCAGCCCCAGCATTTT.

There are a few counts of this clone. The rearrangement links TRBV7-9 to TRBJ1-1; D is unclear. The CDR3 contains 14 residues. Germline V CDR1 and CDR2: SEHNR, FQNEAQ (reference sequence). The V end lost 5 bases, the J end lost 2 bases, and 12 bases lay between the germline ends. DNA of the CDR3: TGTGCCAGCAGCCTTCAGGAGGAAAACACTGAAGCTTTCTTT. It is translated as CASSLQEENTEAFF.

This rearrangement joins TRBV5-1 to TRBJ2-7; D call uncertain. The V end lost 5 bases, the J end lost 5 bases, and 17 bases lay between the germline ends. This CDR3 comprises 14 residues. CDR1 and CDR2 from the germline V gene are SGHRS and YFSETQ. The DNA for the CDR3 is TGCGCCAGCAGTTCGACTCCACCCTCGGACGAGCAGTACTTC. Translation: CASSSTPPSDEQYF.

The sample holds a few counts of this clone. The chain recombines TRBV25-1 with TRBJ2-3; TRBD1 matches 8 bases. This CDR3 spans 18 amino acids. The V and J ends lost 3 bases and 7 bases, in that order; junction bases with no gene match: 18. The germline gives CDR1 MGHDK, CDR2 SYGVNS. The DNA for the CDR3 is TGTGCCAGCAGTGATTCCCCGGGGACAGGTGTTGGCGGGAATACGCAGTATTTT. Amino acids: CASSDSPGTGVGGNTQYF.

There are a few counts of this clone. The chain has TRBV7-6 and TRBJ2-3; D may correspond to TRBD1 or TRBD2 (5 bases each). In germline, CDR1 is SGHVS, CDR2 FNYEAQ. The CDR3 runs 16 residues. V lost 2 bases and J lost 5, with 17 bases in between. The CDR3 spells CASSLNEGTYGDTQYF. The CDR3 region has the DNA TGTGCCAGCAGCTTAAACGAGGGGACGTACGGAGATACGCAGTATTTT.

This clone has only a few counts. The chain employs TRBV5-6 and TRBJ2-7, with D perhaps TRBD2 (5 bases). There are 14 residues in the CDR3. Per germline, CDR1 SGHDT and CDR2 YYEEEE. The ends were cut back, 2 bases at V and 6 bases at J, with 15 bases in the middle. The DNA for the CDR3 is TGTGCCAGCAGCTTCTCGCCCGGGGTCCTCGAGCAGTACTTC. Translation: CASSFSPGVLEQYF.

This chain joins TRBV7-6 and TRBJ1-6; 10 nucleotides line up with TRBD1. In germline, CDR1 is SGHVS, CDR2 FNYEAQ. J was trimmed by 5 bases and V by 5 bases; bases with no gene match: 3. CDR3 size: 15 residues. The CDR3 is CASSGQGVNNSPLHF. The CDR3 DNA reads as TGTGCCAGCAGCGGACAGGGGGTCAATAATTCACCCCTCCACTTT. The full variable domain, completed using reference TRBV7-6 and TRBJ1-6, is GAGVSQSPRYKVTKRGQDVALRCDPISGHVSLYWYRQALGQGPEFLTYFNYEAQQDKSGLPNDRFSAERPEGSISTLTIQRTEQRDSAMYRCASSGQGVNNSPLHFGNGTRLTVT.

This clone has only a few counts. The chain combines TRBV10-3 with TRBJ1-2; D gene unclear. Deletions cut 4 bases from V and 7 bases from J, with 10 bases between. CDR1 is ENHRY, CDR2 SYGVKD, per germline. CDR3 length: 12 amino acids. This CDR3 is CAISGGLGGYTF. DNA of the CDR3: TGTGCCATCAGTGGAGGTTTAGGTGGCTACACCTTC.

The chain combines TRBV29-1 with TRBJ2-7; D perhaps matches TRBD2 (6 bases). The germline V gene encodes CDR1 SQVTM and CDR2 ANQGSEA. CDR3 length equals 13 residues. Deletions cut 5 bases from V and 6 bases from J, with 17 bases between. DNA for the CDR3: TGCAGCGTTCGGAGGGGTGATTACTCCGAGCAGTACTTC. It yields the protein CSVRRGDYSEQYF.

The chain is built from TRBV5-6 and TRBJ2-5, with D possibly being TRBD2 (5 bases). Per the germline V gene, CDR1 is SGHDT and CDR2 is YYEEEE. Trimming took off 3 bases at V and 5 bases at J, with 11 bases between the two ends. The CDR3 runs 13 residues. The CDR3 is CASSWRPRETQYF. DNA for the CDR3: TGTGCCAGCAGCTGGAGGCCCCGGGAGACCCAGTACTTC.

The sample holds a few counts of this clone. V usage is TRBV5-1 and J usage is TRBJ1-3, with D possibly matching TRBD1 (5 bases). CDR1 and CDR2 from the germline V gene are SGHRS and YFSETQ. Trimming took 0 bases from V and 0 from J, leaving 10 bases between them. The CDR3 covers 16 residues. The CDR3 DNA reads TGCGCCAGCAGCTTGGAGTCCGGGGCCTCTGGAAACACCATATATTTT. It codes for CASSLESGASGNTIYF.

In this sample, this clone turned up a few times. The DNA is omitted, as the CDR3 cannot be located on it reliably, and the CDR3 follows TCRdb's listing. This chain connects TRBV27 to TRBJ2-2; TRBD2 is taken as the D call from the table, unchecked against the DNA. The CDR3 extends over 13 residues, inclusive of both ends. From germline, CDR1 is MNHEY and CDR2 SMNVEV (reference sequence). The CDR3: CASSPFGAGELFF.

The rearrangement links TRBV6-5 to TRBJ1-2; 7 nucleotides align to TRBD1. Per germline, CDR1 MNHEY and CDR2 SVGAGI. The junction had 8 bases not matched to a gene; V was cut back by 6 bases and J by 4 bases. This CDR3 spans 14 amino acids. The CDR3 DNA sequence: TGTGCCAGCAGCACCGGACAGGCACTCTATGGCTACACCTTC. Translated, it gives CASSTGQALYGYTF.

The chain is built from TRBV30 and TRBJ2-5; 9 nucleotides line up with TRBD1. Looked up from germline, CDR1 is GTSNPN and CDR2 is SVGIG (reference sequence). This CDR3 has 14 residues. Trimming took 6 bases from V and 5 from J; bases not matched to a gene: 10. CDR3 in DNA: TGTGCCTGCACCGACAGGGGGTTGAGGGAGACCCAGTACTTC. Its translation: CACTDRGLRETQYF.

V usage is TRBV4-1 and J usage is TRBJ2-7; 7 nucleotides agree with TRBD1. CDR3 length equals 14 residues. V was pared by 6 bases and J by 4 bases, with 9 bases of the junction left unmatched. Germline CDR1 and CDR2: MGHRA and YSYEKL. CDR3 sequence reads: CASSETGSPYEQYF. The CDR3 bases are TGCGCCAGCAGTGAGACAGGGTCGCCGTACGAGCAGTACTTC.

This clone was seen only a few times. The chain carries TRBV5-1 and TRBJ1-4; the match to TRBD1 covers 9 bases. CDR3 length equals 14 residues. V shed 4 bases and J 8 bases; nucleotides not matched to a gene: 6. Germline V gives CDR1 SGHRS, CDR2 YFSETQ. The CDR3 sequence: CASSLGQGPEKLFF. CDR3 nucleotides: TGCGCCAGCAGCCTAGGACAGGGGCCGGAAAAACTGTTTTTT.

Concerning this clone: A read error may account for a junction end that differs from germline. This chain joins TRBV7-3 and TRBJ1-1; 12 bases are a match to TRBD1. This CDR3 region has 13 residues. The germline V gene has CDR1 SGHTA and CDR2 FQGTGA. The CDR3: CASSTGQGAEAFF. CDR3 nucleotides: TGTGCCAGCAGCACGGGACAGGGGGCTGAGGCTTTCTTT. Complete variable domain (other parts from reference TRBV7-3 and TRBJ1-1): GAGVSQTPSNKVTEKGKYVELRCDPISGHTALYWYRQSLGQGPEFLIYFQGTGAADDSGLPNDRFFAVRPEGSVSTLKIQRTERGDSAVYLCASSTGQGAEAFFGQGTRLTVV.

This chain links TRBV18 with TRBJ2-6; no clear D. The CDR3 loop spans 17 amino acids. Trimming pared 2 bases from V and 0 bases from J, leaving 11 bases between. Germline CDR1 reads KGHSH; CDR2 reads LQKENI. CDR3 in amino acids: CASSPITEPSGANVLTF. The CDR3 DNA follows: TGTGCCAGCTCACCAATCACAGAACCCTCTGGGGCCAACGTCCTGACTTTC.